This T cell receptor beta chain was sequenced in a study of blood T cell repertoires in COVID-19. The CDR3 contains 16 residues. Trimming took off 0 bases at V and 7 bases at J, with 14 bases between the two ends. The germline V gene encodes CDR1 SGDLS and CDR2 YYNGEE. The method was immunoSEQ multiplex PCR; TCRdb's version includes in-frame clones alone and lacks a portion of them. The top ten hold 1.5% to 2% of the sample, which has over 350,000 clones, roughly nine tenths seen once. Sequenced: PBMCs or T cells enriched from blood (not recorded which). The chain has TRBV9 and TRBJ1-6, with D maybe TRBD1 (6 bases). The TCR comes from a young woman with acute COVID-19. The CDR3 DNA sequence: TGTGCCAGCAGCGTAGAGGGAGACAGGAGAAATTCACCCCTCCACTTT. Its translation: CASSVEGDRRNSPLHF.